These T cell receptor beta chains were read from a single sample in a study of beta chain bispecific antibodies for T cell cancers. Via MiXCR, TCRdb re-called the 5' RACE reads, giving one row per CDR3 protein. The sample shows about 20,000 distinct CDR3 sequences, over 2% of them seen only once. Which antigens these TCRs recognize remains unknown. The source material was healthy donor T cells cultured with leukemia cells. These receptors all come from a human donor in good health. Some clones in this sample may be carry-over from other donors' samples. Each CDR3 is given with its conserved first and last residue. Fields, in order: clone size, CDR3 length, V gene, J gene, D gene, CDR3 protein, CDR3 DNA. A D gene is named only where the DNA matches it firmly. Not every row has a clone size; where given, it reads once, few, many or a size class.

many,15,TRBV7-8,TRBJ1-1,NA,CASSPQFGRRTEAFF,TGTGCCAGCAGCCCACAATTCGGAAGACGGACTGAAGCTTTCTTT
many,16,TRBV10-3,TRBJ1-5,NA,CAISEDSEGGNQPQHF,TGTGCCATCAGTGAAGATAGCGAAGGAGGGAATCAGCCCCAGCATTTT
many,14,TRBV2,TRBJ2-7,NA,CASSEGTATYEQYF,TGTGCCAGCAGTGAAGGGACAGCTACCTACGAGCAGTACTTC
many,14,TRBV20-1,TRBJ2-7,NA,CSAEPPGAGGEQYF,TGCAGTGCTGAACCTCCAGGGGCAGGGGGGGAGCAGTACTTC
many,12,TRBV7-2,TRBJ2-7,NA,CASSSRRPEQYF,TGTGCCAGCAGCTCCCGGAGACCGGAGCAGTACTTC
NA,15,TRBV12-3/TRBV12-4,TRBJ2-6,NA,CASSFPGAGANVLTF,TGTGCCAGCAGTTTCCCAGGGGCTGGGGCCAACGTCCTGACTTTC
NA,14,TRBV20-1,TRBJ1-2,TRBD1,CSASAGTGAKGYTF,TGCAGTGCTAGCGCCGGGACAGGGGCCAAGGGCTACACCTTC
many,12,TRBV29-1,TRBJ2-5,NA,CSVVTVGETQYF,TGCAGCGTTGTAACCGTGGGAGAGACCCAGTACTTC
NA,15,TRBV19,TRBJ2-7,NA,CASSMGSGPVYEQYF,TGTGCCAGTAGTATGGGATCGGGTCCTGTCTACGAGCAGTACTTC
many,14,TRBV19,TRBJ1-5,TRBD1,CASSEGQALQPQHF,TGTGCCAGTAGTGAGGGACAGGCTCTACAGCCCCAGCATTTT
many,13,TRBV9,TRBJ2-5,NA,CASSVERWETQYF,TGTGCCAGCAGCGTAGAGAGGTGGGAGACCCAGTACTTC
many,15,TRBV19,TRBJ2-3,TRBD1,CASKDRGLSTDTQYF,TGTGCCAGTAAGGACAGGGGGCTTAGCACAGATACGCAGTATTTT
many,14,TRBV19,TRBJ1-1,NA,CASSIALRAAEAFF,TGTGCCAGTAGTATAGCCCTGAGGGCGGCTGAAGCTTTCTTT
NA,13,TRBV10-3,TRBJ1-5,NA,CAISEVTNQPQHF,TGTGCCATCAGTGAGGTCACCAATCAGCCCCAGCATTTT
few,13,TRBV7-2,TRBJ1-1,NA,CASSDYSLTEAFF,TGTGCCAGCAGCGATTATTCCCTCACTGAAGCTTTCTTT
many,17,TRBV10-3,TRBJ2-4,NA,CAISELREDSPLSIQYF,TGTGCCATCAGTGAGCTAAGGGAGGACTCTCCTCTAAGTATTCAGTACTTC
many,14,TRBV19,TRBJ2-1,TRBD2,CASNSGGDYNEQFF,TGTGCCAGCAATAGCGGGGGGGACTACAATGAGCAGTTCTTC
many,15,TRBV2,TRBJ1-2,NA,CASSEGGQGKSGYTF,TGTGCCAGCAGTGAAGGAGGGCAGGGAAAGTCTGGCTACACCTTC
many,15,TRBV6-5,TRBJ2-3,TRBD1,CASSYSTGVTDTQYF,TGTGCCAGCAGTTACTCCACAGGGGTCACAGATACGCAGTATTTT
NA,13,TRBV7-3,TRBJ2-7,NA,CASSEGGGYEQYF,TGTGCCAGCAGCGAGGGGGGGGGCTACGAGCAGTACTTC
many,16,TRBV7-9,TRBJ2-5,TRBD2,CASSSTQRGLQETQYF,TGTGCCAGCAGCTCAACCCAGCGGGGCCTCCAAGAGACCCAGTACTTC
many,15,TRBV5-1,TRBJ2-6,NA,CASSPGDSGANVLTF,TGCGCCAGCAGCCCGGGGGACTCTGGGGCCAACGTCCTGACTTTC
many,16,TRBV2,TRBJ1-1,TRBD1,CASSEGDNRGWTEAFF,TGTGCCAGCAGTGAGGGGGATAACAGGGGATGGACTGAAGCTTTCTTT
many,14,TRBV30,TRBJ2-7,NA,CAWSAPGASYEQYF,TGTGCCTGGAGTGCTCCGGGAGCCTCCTACGAGCAGTACTTC
many,16,TRBV5-1,TRBJ1-1,TRBD1,CASSFFTGTANTEAFF,TGCGCCAGCAGCTTTTTCACCGGGACAGCGAACACTGAAGCTTTCTTT
many,15,TRBV5-6,TRBJ2-2,NA,CASSPPSGSTGELFF,TGTGCCAGCAGCCCTCCGAGTGGTTCCACCGGGGAGCTGTTTTTT
NA,16,TRBV27,TRBJ2-2,TRBD1,CANSPDRVLPPGELFF,TGTGCCAACAGCCCGGACAGGGTCCTTCCACCCGGGGAGCTGTTTTTT
many,11,TRBV5-1,TRBJ2-7,NA,CASSGTYEQYF,TGCGCCAGCAGCGGGACCTACGAGCAGTACTTC
many,15,TRBV5-1,TRBJ1-5,NA,CASSSTPNSNQPQHF,TGCGCCAGCAGCTCTACTCCAAATAGCAATCAGCCCCAGCATTTT
few,13,TRBV12-5,TRBJ1-2,TRBD1,CASGGGQLYGYTF,TGTGCTAGTGGGGGGGGACAGCTCTATGGCTACACCTTC
many,15,TRBV10-2,TRBJ2-3,TRBD2,CASSELDSGADTQYF,TGCGCCAGCAGTGAGTTGGATAGCGGGGCAGATACGCAGTATTTT
many,14,TRBV6-5,TRBJ2-7,NA,CASSYSNRYYEQYF,TGTGCCAGCAGTTACTCGAACAGGTACTACGAGCAGTACTTC
many,14,TRBV6-6,TRBJ2-1,NA,CASSYRGARDEQFF,TGTGCCAGCAGTTACAGGGGCGCTCGGGATGAGCAGTTCTTC
many,14,TRBV7-2,TRBJ2-1,TRBD2,CASTLAGGLYEQFF,TGTGCCAGCACTCTAGCGGGGGGGTTATATGAGCAGTTCTTC
many,14,TRBV29-1,TRBJ2-1,NA,CSVFLGGLGGEQFF,TGCAGCGTTTTCCTGGGGGGGCTTGGGGGTGAGCAGTTCTTC
NA,12,TRBV5-4,TRBJ2-7,NA,CASSMDSYEQYF,TGTGCCAGCAGCATGGACAGCTACGAGCAGTACTTC
many,14,TRBV5-1,TRBJ1-6,TRBD1,CASSPGQIGAPLHF,TGCGCCAGCAGCCCGGGACAGATTGGGGCACCCCTCCACTTT
NA,15,TRBV19,TRBJ1-5,TRBD1,CASSWGQGSNQPQHF,TGTGCCAGTAGCTGGGGACAGGGTAGCAATCAGCCCCAGCATTTT
many,15,TRBV29-1,TRBJ2-1,TRBD1,CSVENRDSRYNEQFF,TGCAGCGTTGAAAACCGGGACAGCCGATACAATGAGCAGTTCTTC
many,15,TRBV3-1,TRBJ2-1,TRBD2,CASSQGLAGGIEQFF,TGTGCCAGCAGCCAAGGACTAGCGGGGGGGATTGAGCAGTTCTTC
many,14,TRBV20-1,TRBJ2-7,TRBD1,CSARKQGGPYEQYF,TGCAGTGCTAGAAAACAGGGGGGACCGTACGAGCAGTACTTC